The entry that follows covers one T cell receptor beta chain sequence. As yet, its antigen is unknown. Per the germline V gene, CDR1 is LGHNT and CDR2 is FRNRAP. Trimming left V 0 bases short and J 8 bases short, with 10 bases between. The CDR3 totals 14 residues. This sample stems from a study of OX40 agonist ivuxolimab in advanced cancers. Study information: Dose-escalation patients were diagnosed with hepatocellular carcinoma, melanoma, renal cell cancer or head and neck cancer.

Broader study findings: Compared with CD4+, CD8+ T cells on average had more expanded clones.

Profiled with immunoSEQ multiplex PCR; TCRdb holds only in-frame clones, not every one. The sample contains some 85,000 clones, about 90% of which appear only once. The sequence was collected from an adult with an advanced solid tumor such as melanoma, head and neck, liver or kidney cancer. The sample consisted of CD4+ or CD8+ T cells sorted from blood, taken in a trial of the OX40 agonist ivuxolimab. The chain employs TRBV12-5 and TRBJ1-4, with D hard to call. The CDR3 DNA reads as TGTGCTAGTGGTTTGGTAGTTTCGAGGGAAAAACTGTTTTTT. Protein product: CASGLVVSREKLFF.